One sample yielded the 22 T cell receptor beta chains listed below, sequenced in a study of response to subunit inactivated influenza vaccine. TCRdb used MiXCR to reprocess the RT-PCR reads, holding one entry per CDR3 protein. In the table there are roughly 700,000 distinct CDR3 sequences, more than 11% of which are singletons. Sequenced material: PBMCs from blood, taken roughly 2 weeks before vaccination. These receptors were obtained from a middle-aged man who received an inactivated influenza vaccine.

This clonotype was seen repeatedly, ten times or more. This chain connects TRBV4-2 to TRBJ1-3, with D possibly TRBD1 on 5 matching bases. V was trimmed by 0 bases and J by 4 bases, leaving 13 bases between them. CDR1 is LGHNA and CDR2 is YNFKEQ in the germline V gene. The CDR3 is made up of 16 amino acids. The CDR3 spells CASSQDHRQYGNTIYF. In DNA, the CDR3 is TGTGCCAGCAGCCAAGATCACAGGCAATACGGAAACACCATATATTTT.

The chain joins TRBV4-2 to TRBJ2-7; possibly TRBD1 or TRBD2 for D (5 bases each). This CDR3 contains 16 residues. Looked up from germline, CDR1 is LGHNA and CDR2 is YNFKEQ. Trimming took 4 bases from V and 5 from J, leaving 21 bases between them. CDR3 sequence: CASSRGEKPQVDEQYF. The DNA of the CDR3 is TGTGCCAGCAGCCGAGGGGAGAAACCACAGGTTGACGAGCAGTACTTC.

V usage is TRBV6-5 and J usage is TRBJ2-7; D unclear. Germline CDR1 MNHEY, CDR2 SVGAGI. Trimming took off 1 base at V and 2 bases at J, with 15 bases between the two ends. This CDR3 contains 16 residues. CDR3: CASSYFGPGRTYEQYF. The CDR3 nucleotides are TGTGCCAGCAGTTACTTTGGACCCGGGCGGACCTACGAGCAGTACTTC.

The chain links TRBV18 to TRBJ2-1; 7 bases match TRBD2. The germline CDR1 and CDR2 sequences are KGHSH and LQKENI. V lost 0 bases, J lost 2 bases, and 13 bases stayed unmatched. The length of the CDR3 is 19 residues. The CDR3 DNA reads TGTGCCAGCTCACCACCGCGTACCTCTAGCGGAGCTACCTACAATGAGCAGTTCTTC. It encodes CASSPPRTSSGATYNEQFF.

This rearrangement joins TRBV20-1 to TRBJ1-1, with D perhaps matching TRBD1 (5 bases). V shed 4 bases and J shed 0 bases, with 12 bases lying between them. This CDR3 comprises 14 residues. CDR1 DFQATT and CDR2 SNEGSKA come from the germline V gene (reference sequence). The CDR3 protein is CSANKGPVNTEAFF. The CDR3 DNA reads TGCAGTGCTAACAAGGGACCGGTGAACACTGAAGCTTTCTTT.

Many counts were recorded for this clonotype. The V and J genes are TRBV18 and TRBJ2-7; TRBD2 aligns across 10 bases. From germline, CDR1 is KGHSH and CDR2 LQKENI. Trimming took 2 bases from V and 7 from J; bases not matched to a gene: 8. The CDR3 runs to 15 residues. CDR3 protein: CASSPTSGALGEQYF. CDR3 nucleotides: TGTGCCAGCTCACCAACTAGCGGGGCCTTGGGAGAGCAGTACTTC.

This clonotype appeared many times. V gene TRBV3-1 combines with J gene TRBJ1-1; D remains ambiguous. This CDR3 region has 14 residues. CDR1 LGHDT and CDR2 YNNKEL come from the germline V gene (reference sequence). V lost 6 bases and J 0 bases, leaving 11 bases between the germline ends. CDR3 sequence: CASSPGNMNTEAFF. In nucleotides, the CDR3 is TGTGCCAGCAGTCCCGGGAATATGAACACTGAAGCTTTCTTT. The whole variable domain, remainder taken from reference TRBV3-1 and TRBJ1-1, is DTAVSQTPKYLVTQMGNDKSIKCEQNLGHDTMYWYKQDSKKFLKIMFSYNNKELIINETVPNRFSPKSPDKAHLNLHINSLELGDSAVYFCASSPGNMNTEAFFGQGTRLTVV.

This clonotype was seen only a few times. This chain uses TRBV13 with TRBJ2-3; 12 nucleotides align to TRBD1. Germline CDR1 PRHDT, CDR2 FYEKMQ (reference sequence). This CDR3 is 17 amino acids long. After removal of 0 bases from V and 4 bases from J, the junction contained 5 bases not matched to a gene. The CDR3 DNA reads as TGTGCCAGCAGCTTAGGGGGGACAGGGGGCTCCGCAGATACGCAGTATTTT. It is translated as CASSLGGTGGSADTQYF.

There are a few counts of this clonotype. The CDR3 sequence is CASSLLQSQETQYF. The CDR3 DNA follows: TGTGCCAGCAGCTTATTACAGAGCCAAGAGACCCAGTACTTC. J is TRBJ2-5 and V is TRBV7-9; D gene uncertain. CDR1 and CDR2 from the germline V gene are SEHNR and FQNEAQ (reference sequence). This CDR3 has 14 amino acids. V was cut by 2 bases and J by 1 base, with 8 bases left in between.

The chain carries TRBV4-2 and TRBJ1-5; D gene ambiguous. The length of the CDR3 is 15 residues. Germline CDR1 reads LGHNA; CDR2 reads YNFKEQ. With 0 bases removed from V and 3 bases from J, the gap between germline ends came to 9 bases. This CDR3 reads CASSQERQDNQPQHF. CDR3 nucleotide sequence: TGTGCCAGCAGCCAAGAGCGGCAGGACAATCAGCCCCAGCATTTT.

Ten or more counts support this clonotype. The chain uses TRBV5-1 and TRBJ1-2; the D is unclear. V was clipped by 0 bases and J by 4 bases, with 13 bases between them. Germline CDR1 is SGHRS and CDR2 is YFSETQ. The CDR3 is 15 residues long. The CDR3 is CASSLVSNRAYGYTF. The CDR3, as DNA: TGCGCCAGCAGCTTGGTGAGCAACCGGGCCTATGGCTACACCTTC.

This clonotype was seen more than once but under ten times. The V gene is TRBV12-3 or TRBV12-4, the J gene TRBJ2-5; tentatively, D is TRBD2 (5 bases). CDR3 length: 14 residues. V lost 1 base and J 10 bases, leaving 16 bases between the germline ends. Here the CDR3 DNA reads TGTGCCAGCAGTTTAGAAGTTAGAGGACTGGACCAGTACTTC. Its translation: CASSLEVRGLDQYF.

The chain employs TRBV7-9 and TRBJ2-1; 14 bases fit TRBD2. J was trimmed by 10 bases and V by 6 bases; bases with no gene match: 11. The CDR3 is made up of 16 amino acids. Germline values: CDR1 SEHNR, CDR2 FQNEAQ (reference sequence). The CDR3 region is CASSPVGLAGGREQFF. The CDR3 nucleotides read TGTGCCAGCAGTCCCGTTGGACTAGCGGGAGGTCGGGAGCAGTTCTTC. The full variable domain, rest sourced from reference TRBV7-9 and TRBJ2-1, is DTGVSQNPRHKITKRGQNVTFRCDPISEHNRLYWYRQTLGQGPEFLTYFQNEAQLEKSRLLSDRFSAERPKGSFSTLEIQRTEQGDSAMYLCASSPVGLAGGREQFFGPGTRLTVL.

Regarding this clonotype: A much larger clone lies one base from this, so it may be a read error. The V gene is TRBV6-5, the J gene TRBJ1-1; no reliable D call. The ends were cut back, 8 bases at V and 12 bases at J, with 19 bases in the middle. The V gene's germline CDR1 is MNHEY and CDR2 SVGAGI. This CDR3 is built from 12 residues. The CDR3 spells CASGFSGRQTFF. DNA for the CDR3: TGTGCCAGCGGTTTCTCCGGGCGACAAACTTTCTTT.

This clonotype was seen many times. CDR3 sequence (DNA): TGCGCCAGCAGCTTGGATGGTGGGGGGGGGACTGAAGCTTTCTTT. Translated, it gives CASSLDGGGGTEAFF. The genes are TRBV5-1 and TRBJ1-1; tentative D call: TRBD1 (5 bases). Germline lookup yields CDR1 SGHRS and CDR2 YFSETQ. The V gene lost 0 bases and the J gene lost 5 bases, with 14 bases spanning the gap. CDR3 length: 15 residues.

This clonotype was found many times. V gene TRBV20-1 combines with J gene TRBJ1-1; D not certain. Germline V gene lookup returns CDR1 DFQATT and CDR2 SNEGSKA (reference sequence). With 6 bases removed from V and 2 bases from J, the gap between germline ends came to 19 bases. This CDR3 is 15 amino acids long. CDR3 residues: CSAKGSLDLNTEAFF. CDR3 DNA: TGCAGTGCCAAGGGTAGCCTGGACCTCAACACTGAAGCTTTCTTT.

The chain employs TRBV14 and TRBJ1-1; the D is unclear. The CDR3 extends over 18 amino acids. Germline assignment: CDR1 SGHDN and CDR2 FVKESK. Deletions cut 1 base from V and 0 bases from J, with 18 bases between. CDR3 bases: TGTGCCAGCAGCCAAGTGGCCAGGTGGGGTATCGTGAACACTGAAGCTTTCTTT. Its translation is CASSQVARWGIVNTEAFF.

V is TRBV12-3 or TRBV12-4 and J is TRBJ2-5; D is unclear. The CDR3 covers 10 residues. Trimming pared 8 bases from V and 7 bases from J, leaving 8 bases between. The DNA for the CDR3 is TGTGCCAGCGCCATTGGGACCCAGTACTTC. Amino acid sequence: CASAIGTQYF.

This clonotype was counted many times. The chain couples TRBV3-1 to TRBJ1-6; 9 bases match TRBD1. The V gene end was trimmed by 6 bases and the J gene end by 10 bases; junction bases not matched to a gene: 4. Germline loops: CDR1 LGHDT, CDR2 YNNKEL (reference sequence). The CDR3 is 13 amino acids. CDR3 nucleotide sequence: TGTGCCAGCAGTGACAGGGGGAGCTCACCCCTCCACTTT. Protein: CASSDRGSSPLHF.

This clonotype was found a few times. V and J are TRBV12-3 or TRBV12-4 and TRBJ2-5, with 8 bases fitting TRBD1. J lost 5 bases, V lost 6 bases, and 8 bases had no gene match. This CDR3 has 14 amino acids. CDR3 coding DNA: TGTGCCAGCAGCCCTCAGGGGGCGCATGAGACCCAGTACTTC. Protein product: CASSPQGAHETQYF.

This clonotype was counted a few times. The chain uses TRBV7-9 and TRBJ2-1, with D possibly being TRBD2 (6 bases). The CDR3 sequence is 16 residues long. The V end was cut by 5 bases, the J end by 2 bases, with 16 bases between. Germline V gene sequence: CDR1 SEHNR, CDR2 FQNEAQ (reference sequence). The CDR3 spells CASSPIGSSPYNEQFF. Here the CDR3 DNA reads TGTGCCAGCAGCCCTATCGGGAGTAGCCCCTACAATGAGCAGTTCTTC.

The genes are TRBV20-1 and TRBJ2-7; possible D gene TRBD1, 6 bases. CDR1 and CDR2 (germline): DFQATT, SNEGSKA (reference sequence). The CDR3 is made up of 12 amino acids. This chain's CDR3 is CSTGPDSYEQYF. CDR3 DNA sequence: TGCAGCACAGGGCCAGATTCCTACGAGCAGTACTTC.